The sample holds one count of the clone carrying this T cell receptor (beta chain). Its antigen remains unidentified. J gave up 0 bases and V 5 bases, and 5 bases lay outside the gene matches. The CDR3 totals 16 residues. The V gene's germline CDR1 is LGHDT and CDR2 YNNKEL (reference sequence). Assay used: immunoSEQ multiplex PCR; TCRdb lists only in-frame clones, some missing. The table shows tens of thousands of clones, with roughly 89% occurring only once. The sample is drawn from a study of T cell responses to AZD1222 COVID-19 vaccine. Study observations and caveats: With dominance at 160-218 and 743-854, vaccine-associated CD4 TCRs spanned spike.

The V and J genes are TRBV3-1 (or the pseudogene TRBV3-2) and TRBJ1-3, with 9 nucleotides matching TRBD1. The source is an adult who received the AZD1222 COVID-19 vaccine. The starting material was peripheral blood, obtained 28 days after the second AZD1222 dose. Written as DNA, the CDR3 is TGTGCCAGCAGCTCGACAGGGGGTTTCTCTGGAAACACCATATATTTT. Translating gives CASSSTGGFSGNTIYF.